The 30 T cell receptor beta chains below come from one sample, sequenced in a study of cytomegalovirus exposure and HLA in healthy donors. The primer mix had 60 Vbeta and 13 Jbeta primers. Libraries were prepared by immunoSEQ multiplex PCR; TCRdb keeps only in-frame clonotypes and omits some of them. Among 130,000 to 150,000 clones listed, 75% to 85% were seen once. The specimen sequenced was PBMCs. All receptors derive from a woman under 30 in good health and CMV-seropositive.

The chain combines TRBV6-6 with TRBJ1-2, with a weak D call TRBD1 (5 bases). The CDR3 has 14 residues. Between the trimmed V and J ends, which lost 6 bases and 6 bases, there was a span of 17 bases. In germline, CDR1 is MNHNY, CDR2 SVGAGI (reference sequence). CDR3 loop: CASRGRTTGHGYTF. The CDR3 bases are TGTGCCAGCAGGGGGCGGACCACCGGTCATGGCTACACCTTC.

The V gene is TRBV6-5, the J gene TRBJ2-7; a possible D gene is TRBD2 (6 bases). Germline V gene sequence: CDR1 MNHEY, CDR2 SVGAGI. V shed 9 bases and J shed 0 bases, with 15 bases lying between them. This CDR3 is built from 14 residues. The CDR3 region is CASPPAGISYEQYF. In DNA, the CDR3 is TGTGCCAGTCCCCCGGCGGGGATCTCCTACGAGCAGTACTTC.

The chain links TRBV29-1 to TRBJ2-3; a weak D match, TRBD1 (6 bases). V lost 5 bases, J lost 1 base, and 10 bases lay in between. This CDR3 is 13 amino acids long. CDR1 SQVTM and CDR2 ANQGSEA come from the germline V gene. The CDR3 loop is CSVCSGGTDTQYF. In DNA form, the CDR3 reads TGCAGCGTTTGTTCAGGGGGCACAGATACGCAGTATTTT.

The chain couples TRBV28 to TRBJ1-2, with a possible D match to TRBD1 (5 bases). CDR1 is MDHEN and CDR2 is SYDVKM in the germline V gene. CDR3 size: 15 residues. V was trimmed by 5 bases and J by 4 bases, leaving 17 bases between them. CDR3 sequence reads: CASSAGGGGSYGYTF. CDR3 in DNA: TGTGCCAGCAGTGCGGGGGGGGGAGGAAGCTATGGCTACACCTTC.

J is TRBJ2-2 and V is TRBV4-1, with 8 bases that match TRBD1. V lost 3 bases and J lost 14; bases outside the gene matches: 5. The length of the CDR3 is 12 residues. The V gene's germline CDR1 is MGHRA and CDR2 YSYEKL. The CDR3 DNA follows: TGCGCCAGCAGCCATCGGACAGGGCATCTGTTTTTT. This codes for CASSHRTGHLFF.

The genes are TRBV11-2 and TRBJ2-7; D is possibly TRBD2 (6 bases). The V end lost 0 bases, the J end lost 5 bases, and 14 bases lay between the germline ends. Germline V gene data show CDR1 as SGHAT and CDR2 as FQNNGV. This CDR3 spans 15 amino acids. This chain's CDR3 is CASSLDPPPGDEQYF. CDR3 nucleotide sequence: TGTGCCAGCAGCTTAGATCCCCCTCCGGGGGACGAGCAGTACTTC. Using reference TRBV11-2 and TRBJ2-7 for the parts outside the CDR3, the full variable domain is EAGVAQSPRYKIIEKRQSVAFWCNPISGHATLYWYQQILGQGPKLLIQFQNNGVVDDSQLPKDRFSAERLKGVDSTLKIQPAKLEDSAVYLCASSLDPPPGDEQYFGPGTRLTVT.

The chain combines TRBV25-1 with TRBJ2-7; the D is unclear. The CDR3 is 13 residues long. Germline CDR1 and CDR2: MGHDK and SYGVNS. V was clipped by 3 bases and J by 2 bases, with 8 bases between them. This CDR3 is CASSDSVTYEQYF. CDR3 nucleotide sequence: TGTGCCAGCAGTGACTCGGTTACCTACGAGCAGTACTTC.

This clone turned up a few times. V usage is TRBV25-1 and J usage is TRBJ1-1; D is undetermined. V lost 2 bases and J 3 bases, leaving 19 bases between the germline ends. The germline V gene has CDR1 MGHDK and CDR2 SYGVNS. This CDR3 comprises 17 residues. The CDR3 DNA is TGTGCCAGCAGTGAAGTAACGGCCGATGGGAGGCACACTGAAGCTTTCTTT. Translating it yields CASSEVTADGRHTEAFF. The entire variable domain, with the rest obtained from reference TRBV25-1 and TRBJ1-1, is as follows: EADIYQTPRYLVIGTGKKITLECSQTMGHDKMYWYQQDPGMELHLIHYSYGVNSTEKGDLSSESTVSRIRTEHFPLTLESARPSHTSQYLCASSEVTADGRHTEAFFGQGTRLTVV.

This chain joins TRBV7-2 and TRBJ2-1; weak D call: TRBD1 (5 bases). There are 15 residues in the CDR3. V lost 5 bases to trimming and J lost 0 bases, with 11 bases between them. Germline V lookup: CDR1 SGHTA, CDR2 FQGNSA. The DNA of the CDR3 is TGTGCCAGCAGCGCACAGGCCCTCTCCTACAATGAGCAGTTCTTC. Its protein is CASSAQALSYNEQFF.

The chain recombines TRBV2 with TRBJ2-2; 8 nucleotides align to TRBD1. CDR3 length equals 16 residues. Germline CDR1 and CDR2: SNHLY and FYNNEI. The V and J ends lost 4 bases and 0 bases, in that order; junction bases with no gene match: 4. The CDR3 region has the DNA TGTGCCAGCAGTGTATCAGGGGGCGCGAACACCGGGGAGCTGTTTTTT. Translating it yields CASSVSGGANTGELFF.

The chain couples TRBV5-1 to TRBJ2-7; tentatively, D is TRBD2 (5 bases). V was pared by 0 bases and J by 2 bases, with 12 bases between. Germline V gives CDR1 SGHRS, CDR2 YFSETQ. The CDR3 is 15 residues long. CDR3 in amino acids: CASSLEPGRTYEQYF. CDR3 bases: TGCGCCAGCAGCTTGGAGCCGGGAAGAACCTACGAGCAGTACTTC.

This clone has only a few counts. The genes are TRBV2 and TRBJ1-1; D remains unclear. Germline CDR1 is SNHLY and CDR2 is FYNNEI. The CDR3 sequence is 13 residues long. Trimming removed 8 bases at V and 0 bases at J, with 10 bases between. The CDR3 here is CASHSNMNTEAFF. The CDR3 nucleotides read TGTGCCAGCCACAGTAACATGAACACTGAAGCTTTCTTT.

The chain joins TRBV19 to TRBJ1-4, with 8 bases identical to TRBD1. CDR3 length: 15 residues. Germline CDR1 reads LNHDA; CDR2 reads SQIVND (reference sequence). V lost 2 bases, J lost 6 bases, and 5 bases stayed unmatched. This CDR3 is CASSILDRAHEKLFF. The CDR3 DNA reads TGTGCCAGTAGTATACTGGACAGGGCCCATGAAAAACTGTTTTTT.

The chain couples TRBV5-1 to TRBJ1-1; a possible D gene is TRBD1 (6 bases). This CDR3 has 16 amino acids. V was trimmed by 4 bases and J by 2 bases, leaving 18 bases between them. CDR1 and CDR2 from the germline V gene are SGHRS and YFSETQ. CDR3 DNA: TGCGCCAGCAGCCGCGGTTGGGGGGGCATTAACACTGAAGCTTTCTTT. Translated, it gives CASSRGWGGINTEAFF.

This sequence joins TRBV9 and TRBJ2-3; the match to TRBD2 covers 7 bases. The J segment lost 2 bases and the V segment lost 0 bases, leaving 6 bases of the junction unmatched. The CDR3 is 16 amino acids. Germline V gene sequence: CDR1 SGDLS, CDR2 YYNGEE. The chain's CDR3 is CASSVVGDYFTDTQYF. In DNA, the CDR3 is TGTGCCAGCAGCGTAGTGGGGGACTACTTCACAGATACGCAGTATTTT. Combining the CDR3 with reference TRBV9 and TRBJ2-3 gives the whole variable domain DSGVTQTPKHLITATGQRVTLRCSPRSGDLSVYWYQQSLDQGLQFLIQYYNGEERAKGNILERFSAQQFPDLHSELNLSSLELGDSALYFCASSVVGDYFTDTQYFGPGTRLTVL.

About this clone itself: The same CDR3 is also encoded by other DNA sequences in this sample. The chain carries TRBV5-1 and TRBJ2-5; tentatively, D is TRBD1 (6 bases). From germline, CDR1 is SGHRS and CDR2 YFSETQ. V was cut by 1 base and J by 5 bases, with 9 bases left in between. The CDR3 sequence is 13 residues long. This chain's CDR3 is CASSLQGQETQYF. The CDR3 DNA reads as TGCGCCAGCAGCTTGCAGGGGCAGGAGACCCAGTACTTC.

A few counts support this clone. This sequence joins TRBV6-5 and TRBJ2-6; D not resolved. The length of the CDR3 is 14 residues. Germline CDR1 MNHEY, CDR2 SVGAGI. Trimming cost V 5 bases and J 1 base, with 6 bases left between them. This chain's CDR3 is CASSEQSGANVLTF. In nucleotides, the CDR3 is TGTGCCAGCAGTGAACAGTCTGGGGCCAACGTCCTGACTTTC.

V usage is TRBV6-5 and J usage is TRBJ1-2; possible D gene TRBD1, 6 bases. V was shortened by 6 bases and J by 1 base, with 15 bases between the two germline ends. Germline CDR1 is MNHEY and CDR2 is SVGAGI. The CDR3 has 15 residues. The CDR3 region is CASSQTGGGNYGYTF. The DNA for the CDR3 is TGTGCCAGCAGCCAGACAGGAGGTGGTAACTATGGCTACACCTTC.

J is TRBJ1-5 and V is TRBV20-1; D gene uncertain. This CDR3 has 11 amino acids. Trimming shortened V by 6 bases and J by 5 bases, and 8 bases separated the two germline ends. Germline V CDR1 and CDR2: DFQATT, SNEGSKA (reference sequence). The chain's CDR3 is CSAGDDQPQHF. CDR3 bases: TGCAGTGCCGGGGATGATCAGCCCCAGCATTTT.

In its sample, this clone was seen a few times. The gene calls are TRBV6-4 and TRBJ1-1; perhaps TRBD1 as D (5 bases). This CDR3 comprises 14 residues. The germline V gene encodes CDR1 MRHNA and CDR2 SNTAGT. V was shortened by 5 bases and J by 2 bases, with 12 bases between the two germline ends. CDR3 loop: CASSFTGGNTEAFF. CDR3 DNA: TGTGCCAGCAGTTTTACCGGGGGAAACACTGAAGCTTTCTTT.

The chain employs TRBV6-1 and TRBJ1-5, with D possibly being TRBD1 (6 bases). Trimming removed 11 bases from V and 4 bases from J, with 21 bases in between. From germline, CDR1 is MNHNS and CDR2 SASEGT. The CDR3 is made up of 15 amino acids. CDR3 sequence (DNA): TGTGCCTCACTCAGGGGAGCGTATGGTAATCAGCCCCAGCATTTT. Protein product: CASLRGAYGNQPQHF.

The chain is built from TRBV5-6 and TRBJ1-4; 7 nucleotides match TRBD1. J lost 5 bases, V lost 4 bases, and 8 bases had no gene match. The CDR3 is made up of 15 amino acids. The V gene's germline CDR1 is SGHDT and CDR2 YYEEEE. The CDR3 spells CASSLQGPPNEKLFF. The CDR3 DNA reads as TGTGCCAGCAGCCTACAGGGGCCGCCGAATGAAAAACTGTTTTTT.

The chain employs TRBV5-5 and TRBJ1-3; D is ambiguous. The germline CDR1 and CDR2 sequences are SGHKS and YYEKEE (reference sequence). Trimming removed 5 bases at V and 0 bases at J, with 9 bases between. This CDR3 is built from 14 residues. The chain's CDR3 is CASRRTVSGNTIYF. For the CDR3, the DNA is TGTGCCAGCAGGAGAACAGTCTCTGGAAACACCATATATTTT.

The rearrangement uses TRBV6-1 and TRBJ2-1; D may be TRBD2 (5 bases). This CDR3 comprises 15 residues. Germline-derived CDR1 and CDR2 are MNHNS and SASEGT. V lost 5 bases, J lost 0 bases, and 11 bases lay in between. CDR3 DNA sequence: TGTGCCAGCAGTCTAACTAGGACCTCCTACAATGAGCAGTTCTTC. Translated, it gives CASSLTRTSYNEQFF.

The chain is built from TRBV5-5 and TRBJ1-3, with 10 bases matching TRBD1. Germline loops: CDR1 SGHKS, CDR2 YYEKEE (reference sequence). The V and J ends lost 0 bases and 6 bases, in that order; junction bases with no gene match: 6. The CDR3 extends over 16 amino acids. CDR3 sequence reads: CASSLGQGQGQNTIYF. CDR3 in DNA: TGTGCCAGCAGCTTGGGGCAGGGACAGGGGCAAAACACCATATATTTT.

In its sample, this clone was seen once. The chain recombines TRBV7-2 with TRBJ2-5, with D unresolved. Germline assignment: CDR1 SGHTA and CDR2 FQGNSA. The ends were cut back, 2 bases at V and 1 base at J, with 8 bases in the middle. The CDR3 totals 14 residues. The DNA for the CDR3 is TGTGCCAGCAGCTTATTGGCGGCCCAAGAGACCCAGTACTTC. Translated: CASSLLAAQETQYF.

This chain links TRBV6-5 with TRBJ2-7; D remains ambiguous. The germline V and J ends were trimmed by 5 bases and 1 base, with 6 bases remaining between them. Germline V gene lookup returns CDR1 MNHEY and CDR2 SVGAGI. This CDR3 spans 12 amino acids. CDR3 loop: CASSRTSYEQYF. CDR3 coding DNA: TGTGCCAGCAGTCGTACATCCTACGAGCAGTACTTC.

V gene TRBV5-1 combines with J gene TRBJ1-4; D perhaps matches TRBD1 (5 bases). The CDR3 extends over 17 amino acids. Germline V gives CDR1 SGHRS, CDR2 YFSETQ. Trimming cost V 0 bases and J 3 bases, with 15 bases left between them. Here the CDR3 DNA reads TGCGCCAGCAGCTTGGACCCCCGGGGGGGGTCTAATGAAAAACTGTTTTTT. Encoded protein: CASSLDPRGGSNEKLFF.

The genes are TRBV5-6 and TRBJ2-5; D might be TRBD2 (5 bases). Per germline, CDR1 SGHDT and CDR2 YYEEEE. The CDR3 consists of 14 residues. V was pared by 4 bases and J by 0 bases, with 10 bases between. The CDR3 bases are TGTGCCAGCAGCGCGGACTGGGACCAAGAGACCCAGTACTTC. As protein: CASSADWDQETQYF.

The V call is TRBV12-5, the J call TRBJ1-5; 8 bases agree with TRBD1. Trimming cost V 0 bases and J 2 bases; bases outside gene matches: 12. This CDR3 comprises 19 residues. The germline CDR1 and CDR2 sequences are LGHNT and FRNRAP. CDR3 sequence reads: CASGLVYRGDRRGNQPQHF. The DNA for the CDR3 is TGTGCTAGTGGTTTGGTGTACAGGGGGGATCGTAGAGGCAATCAGCCCCAGCATTTT.